What follows are 30 T cell receptor beta chains derived from one specimen sequenced in a study of blood T cell repertoires in COVID-19. Here immunoSEQ multiplex PCR was the method, and the copy in TCRdb shows in-frame clones only, minus some. The repertoire has 90,000 to 120,000 clones, 80% to 90% of them found once; the top ten carry 4.5% to 5%. The sequencing sample was made of peripheral blood. Receptors were obtained from a man aged 35-49 years with active or convalescent COVID-19.

This chain joins TRBV19 and TRBJ2-2; 8 bases line up with TRBD2. Germline CDR1 reads LNHDA; CDR2 reads SQIVND (reference sequence). The ends lost 3 bases at V and 4 bases at J; junction bases unmatched: 4. This CDR3 spans 15 amino acids. In nucleotides, the CDR3 is TGTGCCAGTAGTATGGGGGGGACTAGCACCGGGGAGCTGTTTTTT. Protein product: CASSMGGTSTGELFF.

The chain links TRBV27 to TRBJ2-3; weak D call: TRBD1 (6 bases). Germline V gene data show CDR1 as MNHEY and CDR2 as SMNVEV (reference sequence). V was pared by 6 bases and J by 6 bases, with 16 bases between. This CDR3 has 14 residues. CDR3 amino acids: CASSPLGGLDTQYF. CDR3 coding DNA: TGTGCCAGCAGCCCTTTAGGGGGTCTGGATACGCAGTATTTT.

The V call is TRBV4-2, the J call TRBJ1-4; 7 bases line up with TRBD1. This CDR3 has 16 amino acids. Germline V gene lookup returns CDR1 LGHNA and CDR2 YNFKEQ. Losses at the gene ends were 0 bases for V and 6 bases for J; bases not matched to a gene: 7. The CDR3 is CASSQDLAGTDEKLFF. The DNA of the CDR3 is TGTGCCAGCAGCCAAGATCTTGCGGGGACAGATGAAAAACTGTTTTTT.

V usage is TRBV28 and J usage is TRBJ1-2; 8 positions match TRBD1. The CDR3 loop spans 14 amino acids. Looked up from germline, CDR1 is MDHEN and CDR2 is SYDVKM. Trimming took 3 bases from V and 5 from J; bases not matched to a gene: 5. DNA of the CDR3: TGTGCCAGCAGTTTCATCCAGGGGGCATATGGCTACACCTTC. Protein product: CASSFIQGAYGYTF.

The J gene is TRBJ2-3, the V gene TRBV24-1; possible D gene TRBD2, 6 bases. This CDR3 has 16 amino acids. With 8 bases removed from V and 2 bases from J, the gap between germline ends came to 19 bases. The V gene's germline CDR1 is KGHDR and CDR2 SFDVKD. CDR3 coding DNA: TGTGCCACCACCTCTGGGAGAGCGGGCTTCACAGATACGCAGTATTTT. Protein sequence: CATTSGRAGFTDTQYF.

This clone was observed a single time. V usage is TRBV6-2 or TRBV6-3 and J usage is TRBJ2-1; TRBD1 agrees at 9 bases. In germline, CDR1 is MNHEY, CDR2 SVGEGT. The CDR3 covers 16 residues. The J segment lost 3 bases and the V segment lost 6 bases, leaving 9 bases of the junction unmatched. The CDR3 region has the DNA TGTGCCAGCAGCCGTCAAACAGGGGGCATCTACAATGAGCAGTTCTTC. Translated: CASSRQTGGIYNEQFF.

V is TRBV30 and J is TRBJ1-2, with D unclear. Trimming cost V 4 bases and J 5 bases, with 14 bases left between them. The germline V gene has CDR1 GTSNPN and CDR2 SVGIG (reference sequence). The CDR3 is 13 residues long. CDR3 protein: CAWIGRYRYGYTF. The CDR3 coding sequence is TGTGCCTGGATAGGCAGGTACCGGTATGGCTACACCTTC.

The V call is TRBV21-1, the J call TRBJ2-5; the table's D gene call, TRBD1, was not cross checked with the DNA. TRBV21-1 is given as a pseudogene. The CDR3 consists of 15 residues. In DNA, the CDR3 is TGTGCCAGCGCCCCCTGCGCCGGGACAAGCGGGACCCAGTACTTC. Encoded protein: CASAPCAGTSGTQYF.

This chain links TRBV5-1 with TRBJ2-5, with 8 bases fitting TRBD1. The CDR3 has 14 residues. In germline, CDR1 is SGHRS, CDR2 YFSETQ. The V and J ends lost 2 bases and 2 bases, in that order; junction bases with no gene match: 2. In DNA form, the CDR3 reads TGCGCCAGCAGCTTCGGACAGGGACAAGAGACCCAGTACTTC. Translation gives CASSFGQGQETQYF.

This chain links TRBV6-2 or TRBV6-3 with TRBJ1-2, with D unclear. The CDR3 contains 14 residues. The V end lost 0 bases, the J end lost 8 bases, and 13 bases lay between the germline ends. Germline V lookup: CDR1 MNHEY, CDR2 SVGEGT. The CDR3 region has the DNA TGTGCCAGCAGTTACTCCTCGACAATCTCGGGCTACACCTTC. Amino acid sequence: CASSYSSTISGYTF.

The chain joins TRBV5-1 to TRBJ2-6, with D hard to call. V was pared by 0 bases and J by 0 bases, with 7 bases between. CDR3 size: 16 residues. The V gene's germline CDR1 is SGHRS and CDR2 YFSETQ. The CDR3 bases are TGCGCCAGCAGCTTGGATGGCAACTCTGGGGCCAACGTCCTGACTTTC. Encoded protein: CASSLDGNSGANVLTF.

V and J are TRBV5-1 and TRBJ1-2; D possibly corresponds to TRBD1 (6 bases). Trimming shortened V by 0 bases and J by 3 bases, and 9 bases separated the two germline ends. The germline V gene has CDR1 SGHRS and CDR2 YFSETQ. The CDR3 has 14 amino acids. The CDR3 DNA reads as TGCGCCAGCAGCTTGGGGACAGATTACTATGGCTACACCTTC. Protein product: CASSLGTDYYGYTF.

The V gene is TRBV18, the J gene TRBJ2-1; 9 bases are a match to TRBD1. CDR3 length equals 17 residues. V was pared by 0 bases and J by 7 bases, with 10 bases of the junction left unmatched. The V gene's germline CDR1 is KGHSH and CDR2 LQKENI. Here the CDR3 DNA reads TGTGCCAGCTCACCACCGAAGGTGGACAGGGGTAGGAATGAGCAGTTCTTC. It translates to CASSPPKVDRGRNEQFF. The full variable domain, completed using reference TRBV18 and TRBJ2-1, is NAGVMQNPRHLVRRRGQEARLRCSPMKGHSHVYWYRQLPEEGLKFMVYLQKENIIDESGMPKERFSAEFPKEGPSILRIQQVVRGDSAAYFCASSPPKVDRGRNEQFFGPGTRLTVL.

The CDR3 bases are TGTGCCAGCTCACCAGGACTAGCGGGAGTGGCTGGGGCCAACGTCCTGACTTTC. As protein: CASSPGLAGVAGANVLTF. The gene calls are TRBV18 and TRBJ2-6, with 13 nucleotides matching TRBD2. The J segment lost 2 bases and the V segment lost 2 bases, leaving 3 bases of the junction unmatched. The germline V gene encodes CDR1 KGHSH and CDR2 LQKENI. This CDR3 is built from 18 residues.

This chain uses TRBV5-1 with TRBJ2-7; possibly TRBD2 for D (5 bases). Looked up from germline, CDR1 is SGHRS and CDR2 is YFSETQ. The CDR3 covers 18 residues. Trimming shortened V by 2 bases and J by 0 bases, and 21 bases separated the two germline ends. This CDR3 is CASSLDLMLGRGSYEQYF. The CDR3 DNA reads TGCGCCAGCAGCTTAGACCTTATGCTTGGACGGGGCTCCTACGAGCAGTACTTC.

The J gene is TRBJ2-4, the V gene TRBV19, with D perhaps matching TRBD1 (6 bases). Trimming pared 4 bases from V and 6 bases from J, leaving 10 bases between. Germline values: CDR1 LNHDA, CDR2 SQIVND (reference sequence). The CDR3 sequence is 13 residues long. CDR3 DNA: TGTGCCAGTAGTAGGGGGCCCGGAAACATTCAGTACTTC. Protein sequence: CASSRGPGNIQYF.

The chain is built from TRBV28 and TRBJ2-3, with 7 bases identical to TRBD1. Unmatched junction bases numbered 12, after V lost 3 bases and J lost 0 bases. The CDR3 consists of 18 residues. The germline CDR1 and CDR2 sequences are MDHEN and SYDVKM. The CDR3, as DNA: TGTGCCAGCAGTTTCAACCGGGACAGAATTTCGAGCACAGATACGCAGTATTTT. It yields the protein CASSFNRDRISSTDTQYF. The full variable domain, rest sourced from reference TRBV28 and TRBJ2-3, is DVKVTQSSRYLVKRTGEKVFLECVQDMDHENMFWYRQDPGLGLRLIYFSYDVKMKEKGDIPEGYSVSREKKERFSLILESASTNQTSMYLCASSFNRDRISSTDTQYFGPGTRLTVL.

This clone has more than one count but fewer than ten. V and J are TRBV4-1 and TRBJ2-7, with 8 bases lining up with TRBD2. Per germline, CDR1 MGHRA and CDR2 YSYEKL. The CDR3 spans 14 residues. The V segment lost 6 bases and the J segment 0 bases; nucleotides outside the gene matches: 4. The CDR3 sequence: CASSTSGGSYEQYF. CDR3 nucleotide sequence: TGCGCCAGCAGTACGAGCGGGGGCTCCTACGAGCAGTACTTC.

This chain uses TRBV4-2 with TRBJ1-2; D possibly corresponds to TRBD1 (5 bases). Trimming took off 4 bases at V and 8 bases at J, with 14 bases between the two ends. The germline gives CDR1 LGHNA, CDR2 YNFKEQ. The CDR3 totals 13 residues. The CDR3 spells CASSLLGSGGYTF. The DNA of the CDR3 is TGTGCCAGCAGCCTCCTTGGGTCAGGGGGCTACACCTTC.

This clone was detected once. This sequence joins TRBV3-1 (or the pseudogene TRBV3-2) and TRBJ1-1; TRBD1 is a possible D gene (5 bases). Germline CDR1 is LGHDT and CDR2 is YNNKEL (reference sequence). This CDR3 contains 12 residues. Trimming took off 2 bases at V and 7 bases at J, with 8 bases between the two ends. CDR3 loop: CASSQLGGEAFF. CDR3 DNA sequence: TGTGCCAGCAGCCAATTGGGGGGTGAAGCTTTCTTT.

This clone was seen a few times. This chain connects TRBV18 to TRBJ1-2; 7 bases agree with TRBD1. Germline V CDR1 and CDR2: KGHSH, LQKENI. With 4 bases clipped from V and 3 bases from J, the junction kept 2 bases outside the gene matches. This CDR3 spans 13 amino acids. CDR3 residues: CASSLGQDYGYTF. CDR3 DNA sequence: TGTGCCAGCTCACTCGGACAGGACTATGGCTACACCTTC. Supplemented by reference TRBV18 and TRBJ1-2, the full variable domain reads NAGVMQNPRHLVRRRGQEARLRCSPMKGHSHVYWYRQLPEEGLKFMVYLQKENIIDESGMPKERFSAEFPKEGPSILRIQQVVRGDSAAYFCASSLGQDYGYTFGSGTRLTVV.

The chain links TRBV28 to TRBJ2-2, with 8 bases matching TRBD2. The CDR3 length is 15 residues. Germline values: CDR1 MDHEN, CDR2 SYDVKM. J lost 5 bases, V lost 5 bases, and 7 bases had no gene match. The CDR3 protein is CASSLGTRRTGELFF. As DNA, the CDR3 is TGTGCCAGCAGTCTCGGGACTAGGAGGACCGGGGAGCTGTTTTTT.

This chain joins TRBV12-5 and TRBJ1-1; D might be TRBD1 (6 bases). V was cut by 1 base and J by 4 bases, with 22 bases left in between. There are 18 residues in the CDR3. Per germline, CDR1 LGHNT and CDR2 FRNRAP. The CDR3 loop reads CASGLALGLQGKGTEAFF. The CDR3 DNA sequence: TGTGCTAGTGGTTTGGCCTTGGGATTACAGGGTAAGGGCACTGAAGCTTTCTTT.

The sample holds one count of this clone. This chain connects TRBV27 to TRBJ1-5, with 8 nucleotides matching TRBD1. Trimming took 5 bases from V and 1 from J; bases not matched to a gene: 7. Germline V gives CDR1 MNHEY, CDR2 SMNVEV (reference sequence). The CDR3 is made up of 16 amino acids. In DNA, the CDR3 is TGTGCCAGCAGTCCGGACAGGGCGGGAAGCAATCAGCCCCAGCATTTT. Its translation: CASSPDRAGSNQPQHF.

The chain employs TRBV7-2 and TRBJ2-5; 8 bases are shared with TRBD1. Germline V gives CDR1 SGHTA, CDR2 FQGNSA. Trimming at V came to 6 bases and at J to 4 bases, leaving 4 bases not matched to a gene. The CDR3 runs to 13 residues. DNA for the CDR3: TGTGCCAGCAGACAGGGGGTCGTAGAGACCCAGTACTTC. It translates to CASRQGVVETQYF. The whole variable domain, remainder taken from reference TRBV7-2 and TRBJ2-5, is GAGVSQSPSNKVTEKGKDVELRCDPISGHTALYWYRQSLGQGLEFLIYFQGNSAPDKSGLPSDRFSAERTGGSVSTLTIQRTQQEDSAVYLCASRQGVVETQYFGPGTRLLVL.

V is TRBV5-6 and J is TRBJ2-7, with TRBD2 identical over 7 bases. Per germline, CDR1 SGHDT and CDR2 YYEEEE. CDR3 size: 15 residues. V dropped 5 bases and J dropped 6; count of bases not matched to a gene: 14. The CDR3 coding sequence is TGTGCCAGCAGGCTTAACACGGCGGGAGTCTCCGAGCAGTACTTC. Protein sequence: CASRLNTAGVSEQYF.

This clone is a singleton in its sample. The chain combines TRBV7-9 with TRBJ2-3; D perhaps matches TRBD1 (5 bases). Trimming removed 2 bases from V and 2 bases from J, with 11 bases in between. CDR1 SEHNR and CDR2 FQNEAQ come from the germline V gene (reference sequence). There are 15 residues in the CDR3. In DNA form, the CDR3 reads TGTGCCAGCAGCTTAAAAAGGGGCCCCACAGATACGCAGTATTTT. Protein sequence: CASSLKRGPTDTQYF.

This clone was detected once. This chain joins TRBV2 and TRBJ2-3; a weak D match, TRBD2 (7 bases). CDR3 length: 14 residues. Germline V lookup: CDR1 SNHLY, CDR2 FYNNEI. V was clipped by 9 bases and J by 6 bases, with 19 bases between them. CDR3 sequence (DNA): TGTGCCAGGCGCGTCGAGGGCGGGGGCGATACGCAGTATTTT. Amino acid sequence: CARRVEGGGDTQYF.

The V gene is TRBV5-1, the J gene TRBJ2-5; the D gene is possibly TRBD1 (5 bases). Germline lookup yields CDR1 SGHRS and CDR2 YFSETQ. This CDR3 has 14 amino acids. The germline V and J ends were trimmed by 4 bases and 2 bases, with 12 bases remaining between them. CDR3 region: CASSPKTVQETQYF. The CDR3 DNA sequence: TGCGCCAGCAGCCCAAAGACAGTACAAGAGACCCAGTACTTC.

This clone was found a few times. Other DNA variants within this sample encode the same CDR3. This chain uses TRBV7-2 with TRBJ1-1, with a possible D match to TRBD1 (5 bases). The CDR3 spans 13 residues. Trimming removed 6 bases at V and 0 bases at J, with 8 bases between. Germline CDR1 reads SGHTA; CDR2 reads FQGNSA. The CDR3 bases are TGTGCCAGCAGTATGACAGTGAACACTGAAGCTTTCTTT. This encodes CASSMTVNTEAFF.